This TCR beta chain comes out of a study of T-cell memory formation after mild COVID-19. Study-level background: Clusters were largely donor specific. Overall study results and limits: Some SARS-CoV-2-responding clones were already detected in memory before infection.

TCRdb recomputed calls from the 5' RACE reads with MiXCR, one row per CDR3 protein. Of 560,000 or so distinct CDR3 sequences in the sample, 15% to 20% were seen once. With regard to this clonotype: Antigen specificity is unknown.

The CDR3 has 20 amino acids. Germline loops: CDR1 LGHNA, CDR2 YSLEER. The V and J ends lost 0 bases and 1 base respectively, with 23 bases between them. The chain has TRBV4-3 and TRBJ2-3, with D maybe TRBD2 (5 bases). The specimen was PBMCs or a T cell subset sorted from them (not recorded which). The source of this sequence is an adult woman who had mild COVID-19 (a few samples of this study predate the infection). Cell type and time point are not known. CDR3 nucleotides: TGCGCCAGCAGCCAAGAGTTAATGGGGTTCGGATTAGCGCGCACAGATACGCAGTATTTT. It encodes CASSQELMGFGLARTDTQYF.